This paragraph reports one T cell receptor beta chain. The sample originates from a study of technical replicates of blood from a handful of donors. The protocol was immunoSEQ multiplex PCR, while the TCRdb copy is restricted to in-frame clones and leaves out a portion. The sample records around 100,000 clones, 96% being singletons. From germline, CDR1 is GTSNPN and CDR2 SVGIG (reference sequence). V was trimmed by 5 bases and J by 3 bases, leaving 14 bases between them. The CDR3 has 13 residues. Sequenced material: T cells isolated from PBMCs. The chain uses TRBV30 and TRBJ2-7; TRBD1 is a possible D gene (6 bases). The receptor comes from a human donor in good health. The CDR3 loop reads CAWEGEPHYEQYF. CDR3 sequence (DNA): TGTGCCTGGGAGGGGGAACCCCACTACGAGCAGTACTTC.